Listed below are T cell receptor beta chains from one sample, sequenced in a study of shared clonotypes between healthy human individuals. TCRdb keeps only in-frame clones here, not all; method: immunoSEQ multiplex PCR. Of fewer than 3 million clones in the sample, under 95% are singletons; the top ten hold around 0.4%. The sequenced material came from naive CD4+ T cells from PBMCs. These receptors all come from a man between 18 and 29 years old in good health. Some clones in this sample may be carry-over from other donors' samples. Both conserved end residues are part of each CDR3. The D gene is left open where the match is weak. A clone size is listed for some rows: how often the clone was seen (once, few, many), or a class if it is expanded.

>once|TRBD1|TRBJ2-3|TRBV4-1
TGCGCCAGCAGCCCGGGGACAGGGGTTGCAGATACGCAGTATTTT
CASSPGTGVADTQYF
>few|NA|TRBJ1-1|TRBV7-3
TGTGCCAGCAGCTTAATATGGTCCACTGAAGCTTTCTTT
CASSLIWSTEAFF
>NA|NA|TRBJ1-2|TRBV29-1
TGCAGCGTTGAAGGGGGGATTAGCTATGGCTACACCTTC
CSVEGGISYGYTF
>NA|NA|TRBJ2-1|TRBV9
TGTGCCAGCAGCGTAGGGCCAACCACCAATGAGCAGTTCTTC
CASSVGPTTNEQFF
>NA|TRBD1|TRBJ2-7|TRBV6-5
TGTGCCACCCACCCAGGGACAGCAGCCACCTACGAGCAGTACTTC
CATHPGTAATYEQYF
>NA|NA|TRBJ2-7|TRBV28
TGTGCCAGCAGTTTGCAGGGTAGTGGGTACGAGCAGTACTTC
CASSLQGSGYEQYF
>NA|NA|TRBJ1-3|TRBV4-3
TGCGCCAGCAGCCAAGATCCAGGGGAGGTAGCTGGAAACACCATATATTTT
CASSQDPGEVAGNTIYF
>NA|TRBD1|TRBJ1-4|TRBV27
TGTGCCAGCAGTTCACTGCTCTTGGGACAGGCTAATGAAAAACTGTTTTTT
CASSSLLLGQANEKLFF
>once|NA|TRBJ1-1|TRBV7-9
TGTGCCAGCAGCTTAGGATTGGACCCGAACACTGAAGCTTTCTTT
CASSLGLDPNTEAFF
>once|NA|TRBJ1-1|TRBV5-1
TGCGCCAGCAGCAGCGACACTGACACTGAAGCTTTCTTT
CASSSDTDTEAFF
>NA|NA|TRBJ2-7|TRBV2
TGTGCCAGCAGTGGGTATGGCGAGCAGTACTTC
CASSGYGEQYF
>NA|NA|TRBJ2-3|TRBV13
TGTGCCAGCTCGCGGGAAACCACAGATACGCAGTATTTT
CASSRETTDTQYF
>NA|NA|TRBJ1-1|TRBV28
TGTGCCAGCCTTGGTGAGGGGGGGACTGAAGCTTTCTTT
CASLGEGGTEAFF
>NA|NA|TRBJ2-2|TRBV15
TGTGCCACCAGCAGAGAGTACACCGGGGAGCTGTTTTTT
CATSREYTGELFF
>few|NA|TRBJ1-1|TRBV7-6
TGTGCCAGCAGCGACCATCTGAACACTGAAGCTTTCTTT
CASSDHLNTEAFF
>NA|TRBD2|TRBJ2-1|TRBV28
TGTGCCAGCAGTAGAGGGACTAGCGGGGTCTACAATGAGCAGTTCTTC
CASSRGTSGVYNEQFF
>NA|TRBD2|TRBJ2-7|TRBV6-5
TGTGCCAGCAGTTACCGCGGGAGCTCCTACGAGCAGTACTTC
CASSYRGSSYEQYF